This TCR beta chain derives from a study of blood T cells in healthy people across ages. General study results and limits: TCR beta diversity, measured per million T cells, fell in a roughly linear way with age. Possibly, changes in expanded clonotypes were confounded because donor CMV status was unknown. Estimates based on one million T cells were treated as lower bounds.

In regard to this clonotype: Its cognate antigen is unknown.

CDR3 length: 11 amino acids. The V gene lost 4 bases and the J gene lost 13 bases, with 11 bases spanning the gap. CDR1 SGHTA and CDR2 FQGNSA come from the germline V gene. Each sample used at least 6 million PBMCs. It was with a sample-barcoded 5' primer and a J-beta primer mix that a second PCR of about 6 to 11 cycles was run. TCRdb redid the calling of the 5' RACE reads with MiXCR, one entry per CDR3 protein. The table lists 1.2 million to 1.5 million distinct CDR3 sequences, around 59% of them singletons. This receptor was obtained from a man younger than 30 in good health. Sequenced: blood. The chain links TRBV7-2 to TRBJ2-4; the D is unclear. The DNA for the CDR3 is TGTGCCAGCAGCTCCCTGTTGGGGCAGTACTTC. Amino acid sequence: CASSSLLGQYF.